This T cell receptor beta chain emerged from a study of OX40 agonist ivuxolimab in advanced cancers. Across the whole study: It was ivuxolimab, an agonistic anti-OX40 (CD134) antibody, that patients were treated with. Whole-study results and caveats: Both blood CD4+ and CD8+ T cells showed clonal growth by week 6 at 0.1 to 3.0 mg/kg.

Libraries were prepared by immunoSEQ multiplex PCR; TCRdb keeps only in-frame clonotypes and omits some of them. The sample has 35,000 to 50,000 clones, 80% to 90% seen once; the top ten hold roughly 2.5%. The CDR3 contains 12 residues. V was pared by 7 bases and J by 0 bases, with 4 bases between. CDR1 MNHNY and CDR2 SVGAGI come from the germline V gene (reference sequence). About this clone itself: The antigen is undetermined.

Enrollment shut out patients with autoimmune disease history or systemic immunosuppression. The V and J genes are TRBV6-6 and TRBJ1-5, with D unclear. The receptor was derived from an adult with an advanced solid tumor such as melanoma, head and neck, liver or kidney cancer. The specimen comprised CD4+ or CD8+ T cells sorted from blood, sampled in a trial of the OX40 agonist ivuxolimab. CDR3 coding DNA: TGTGCCAGCACCCATAGCAATCAGCCCCAGCATTTT. Amino acids: CASTHSNQPQHF.